The rows below give T cell receptor beta chains drawn from one sample of a study of Ad26.COV2.S vaccination and SARS-CoV-2 variants. The assay was immunoSEQ multiplex PCR, and TCRdb's table has in-frame clones only and misses some. The data show 180,000 or so clones, with around 90% seen just once and 4.5% to 7.5% held by the top ten. The source material was peripheral blood, sampled after recovery from COVID-19. The receptors here all came from a human donor who had recovered from COVID-19. Each CDR3 is given without its conserved first and last residue. D genes are given only for firm matches.

J	D	V	CDR3
TRBJ2-7	.	TRBV10-2	ASSLTRGGSYEQY
TRBJ2-7	TRBD2	TRBV2	ASSPSRTSSYEQY
TRBJ2-5	.	TRBV2	ASSVDKLPRETQY
TRBJ1-2	.	TRBV11-2	ASSLDPRGLMGGYT
TRBJ1-1	TRBD1	TRBV3-1/TRBV3-2	ASSLPGQGTEAF
TRBJ1-2	TRBD1	TRBV12-5	ASGLTPGQGAARNGYT
TRBJ1-5	.	TRBV2	ASSEIWPQGNQPQH
TRBJ2-2	TRBD2	TRBV5-1	ATNRGDSGSTGTGELF
TRBJ1-6	.	TRBV11-2	ASSPINRDNHNSPLH
TRBJ2-1	TRBD2	TRBV4-1	ASSQVTSGGDEQF
TRBJ1-2	.	TRBV3-1/TRBV3-2	ASSREPGRREGYT
TRBJ2-1	.	TRBV7-6	ASSWGKRHGAHFNEQF
TRBJ2-7	.	TRBV5-1	ASKTGLALNYEQY
TRBJ2-7	TRBD1	TRBV9	ASSATGGPYEQY
TRBJ2-7	.	TRBV25-1	ASSVTSYLGIGEQY
TRBJ2-7	TRBD1	TRBV27	ASSLTGQGFYEQY
TRBJ2-7	.	TRBV11-2	ASSLVPDRSYEQY
TRBJ2-2	TRBD1	TRBV28	ASSLEGAEYPGELF
TRBJ1-1	.	TRBV7-2	ASSLFHHGTEAF
TRBJ2-7	TRBD2	TRBV5-1	ASSSGLAGVYEQY
TRBJ2-1	TRBD1	TRBV15	ATSRETGGYNEQF
TRBJ2-3	TRBD2	TRBV10-1	ASSETGGGDTQY
TRBJ1-1	.	TRBV5-4	ASSLEAGLNTEAF
TRBJ2-5	TRBD2	TRBV7-8	ASSLIAGETQY
TRBJ1-1	.	TRBV11-2	ASSLGPDTEAF
TRBJ2-3	.	TRBV6-5	ASSYAFTDTQY
TRBJ2-5	TRBD2	TRBV5-1	ASSPGLVGFQETQY
TRBJ2-7	.	TRBV5-8	ASSLSVLLSDVHEQY
TRBJ2-7	.	TRBV10-3	AISDGYEQY
TRBJ2-1	.	TRBV24-1	ATSGLGWDEQF
TRBJ2-1	.	TRBV5-6	ASSYSPDNEQF
TRBJ2-3	TRBD1	TRBV12-3/TRBV12-4	ASRNRGADTQY
TRBJ1-5	.	TRBV6-1	ASSGGLGRSNQPQH
TRBJ1-2	.	TRBV12-3/TRBV12-4	ASSKRLGYT
TRBJ1-1	TRBD1	TRBV3-1/TRBV3-2	ASSPGGGRVTTEAF
TRBJ2-1	TRBD2	TRBV7-9	ASSFSGSPEQF
TRBJ1-2	TRBD1	TRBV27	ASSRTTGGRTNYGYT
TRBJ1-4	.	TRBV2	ASSDRQATNEKLF
TRBJ2-1	TRBD2	TRBV15	ATSRGAGGYYNEQF
TRBJ1-2	TRBD1	TRBV6-5	ASSPGQGVYGYT
TRBJ1-5	.	TRBV7-8	ASSLEINYSNQPQH